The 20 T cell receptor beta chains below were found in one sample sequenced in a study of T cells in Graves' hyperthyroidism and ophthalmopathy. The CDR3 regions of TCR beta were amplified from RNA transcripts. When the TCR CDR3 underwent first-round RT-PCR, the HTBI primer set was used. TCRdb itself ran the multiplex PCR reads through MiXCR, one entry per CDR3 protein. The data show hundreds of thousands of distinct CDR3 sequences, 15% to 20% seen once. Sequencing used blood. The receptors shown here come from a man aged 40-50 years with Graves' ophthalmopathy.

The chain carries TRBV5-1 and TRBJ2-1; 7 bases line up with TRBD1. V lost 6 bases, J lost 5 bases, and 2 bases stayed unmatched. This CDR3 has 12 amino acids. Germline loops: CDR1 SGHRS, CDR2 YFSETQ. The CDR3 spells CASNRGHNEQFF. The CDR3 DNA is TGCGCCAGCAACAGGGGCCACAATGAGCAGTTCTTC.

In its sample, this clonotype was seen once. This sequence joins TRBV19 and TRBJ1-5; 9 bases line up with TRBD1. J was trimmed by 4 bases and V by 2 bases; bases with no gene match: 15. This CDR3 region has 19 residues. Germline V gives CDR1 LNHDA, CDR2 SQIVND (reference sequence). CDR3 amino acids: CASSIRAPLQGAHNQPQHF. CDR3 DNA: TGTGCCAGTAGTATAAGGGCCCCTTTACAGGGGGCGCATAATCAGCCCCAGCATTTT.

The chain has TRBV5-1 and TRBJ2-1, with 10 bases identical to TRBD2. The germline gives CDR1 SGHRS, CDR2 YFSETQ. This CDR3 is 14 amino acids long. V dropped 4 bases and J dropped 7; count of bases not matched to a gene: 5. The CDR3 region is CASSKASGRNEQFF. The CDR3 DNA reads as TGCGCCAGCAGCAAGGCTAGCGGGAGAAATGAGCAGTTCTTC.

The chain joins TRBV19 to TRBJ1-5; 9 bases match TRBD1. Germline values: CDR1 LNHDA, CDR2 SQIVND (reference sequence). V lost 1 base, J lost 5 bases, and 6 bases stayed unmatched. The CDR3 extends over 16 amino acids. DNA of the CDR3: TGTGCCAGTAGTATAGCCGGCCGGACAGGGGATCAGCCCCAGCATTTT. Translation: CASSIAGRTGDQPQHF.

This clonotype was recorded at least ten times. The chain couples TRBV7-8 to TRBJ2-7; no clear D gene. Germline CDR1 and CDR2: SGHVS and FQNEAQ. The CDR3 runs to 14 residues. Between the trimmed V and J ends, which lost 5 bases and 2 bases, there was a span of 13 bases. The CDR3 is CASSPPRIPYEQYF. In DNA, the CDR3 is TGTGCCAGCAGCCCTCCCAGGATTCCCTACGAGCAGTACTTC.

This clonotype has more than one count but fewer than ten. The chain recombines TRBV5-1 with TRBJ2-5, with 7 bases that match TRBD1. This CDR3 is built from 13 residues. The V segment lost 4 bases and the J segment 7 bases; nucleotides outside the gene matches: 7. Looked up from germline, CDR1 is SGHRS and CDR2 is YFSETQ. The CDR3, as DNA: TGCGCCAGCAGCAGGGGGCCCGGTGGGACCCAGTACTTC. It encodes CASSRGPGGTQYF.

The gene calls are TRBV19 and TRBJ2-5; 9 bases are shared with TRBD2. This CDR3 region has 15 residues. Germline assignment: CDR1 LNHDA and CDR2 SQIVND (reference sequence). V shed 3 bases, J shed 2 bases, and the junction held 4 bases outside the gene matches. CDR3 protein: CASSIGAGGQETQYF. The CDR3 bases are TGTGCCAGTAGTATTGGAGCGGGGGGTCAAGAGACCCAGTACTTC.

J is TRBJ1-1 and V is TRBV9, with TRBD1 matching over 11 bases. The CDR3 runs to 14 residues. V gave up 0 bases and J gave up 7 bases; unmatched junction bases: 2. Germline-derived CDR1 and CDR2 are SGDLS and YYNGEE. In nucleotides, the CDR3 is TGTGCCAGCAGCGTAGAGGACAGGGGGCATGAAGCTTTCTTT. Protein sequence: CASSVEDRGHEAFF. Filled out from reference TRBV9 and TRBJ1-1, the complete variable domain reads DSGVTQTPKHLITATGQRVTLRCSPRSGDLSVYWYQQSLDQGLQFLIQYYNGEERAKGNILERFSAQQFPDLHSELNLSSLELGDSALYFCASSVEDRGHEAFFGQGTRLTVV.

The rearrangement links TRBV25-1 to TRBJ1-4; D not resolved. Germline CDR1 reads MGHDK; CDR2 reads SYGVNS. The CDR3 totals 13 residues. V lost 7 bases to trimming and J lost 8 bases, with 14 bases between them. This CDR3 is CASKSGLGEKLFF. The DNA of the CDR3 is TGTGCCAGCAAGAGCGGGCTTGGGGAAAAACTGTTTTTT. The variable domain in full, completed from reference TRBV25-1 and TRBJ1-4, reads EADIYQTPRYLVIGTGKKITLECSQTMGHDKMYWYQQDPGMELHLIHYSYGVNSTEKGDLSSESTVSRIRTEHFPLTLESARPSHTSQYLCASKSGLGEKLFFGSGTQLSVL.

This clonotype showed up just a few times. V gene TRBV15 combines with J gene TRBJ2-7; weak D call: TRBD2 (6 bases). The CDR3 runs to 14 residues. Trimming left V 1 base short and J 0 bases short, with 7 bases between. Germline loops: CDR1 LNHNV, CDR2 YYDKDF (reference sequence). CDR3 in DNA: TGTGCCACCAGCAGAGGGACTATCTCCTACGAGCAGTACTTC. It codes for CATSRGTISYEQYF. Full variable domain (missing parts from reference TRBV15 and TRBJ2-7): DAMVIQNPRYQVTQFGKPVTLSCSQTLNHNVMYWYQQKSSQAPKLLFHYYDKDFNNEADTPDNFQSRRPNTSFCFLDIRSPGLGDTAMYLCATSRGTISYEQYFGPGTRLTVT.

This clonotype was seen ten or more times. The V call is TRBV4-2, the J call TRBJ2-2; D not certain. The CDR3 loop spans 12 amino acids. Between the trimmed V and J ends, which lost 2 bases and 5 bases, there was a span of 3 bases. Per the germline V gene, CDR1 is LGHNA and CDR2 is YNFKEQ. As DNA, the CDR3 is TGTGCCAGCAGCCAACCGACCGGGGAGCTGTTTTTT. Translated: CASSQPTGELFF.

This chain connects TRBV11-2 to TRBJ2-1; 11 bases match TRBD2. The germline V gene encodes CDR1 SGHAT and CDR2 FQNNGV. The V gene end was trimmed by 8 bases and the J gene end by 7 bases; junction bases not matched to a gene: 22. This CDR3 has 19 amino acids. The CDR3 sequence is CASGYPPTGTSGKYNEQFF. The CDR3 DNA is TGTGCCAGCGGATACCCCCCTACCGGGACTAGCGGAAAGTATAATGAGCAGTTCTTC.

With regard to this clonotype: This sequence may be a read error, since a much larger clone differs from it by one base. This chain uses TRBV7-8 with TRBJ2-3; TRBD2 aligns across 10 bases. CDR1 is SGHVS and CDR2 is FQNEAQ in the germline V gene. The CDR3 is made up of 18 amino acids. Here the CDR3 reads CDSSLKGRGLAGTDTQYF. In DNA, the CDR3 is TGTGACAGCAGCTTGAAAGGGCGAGGACTAGCGGGCACAGATACGCAGTATTTT.

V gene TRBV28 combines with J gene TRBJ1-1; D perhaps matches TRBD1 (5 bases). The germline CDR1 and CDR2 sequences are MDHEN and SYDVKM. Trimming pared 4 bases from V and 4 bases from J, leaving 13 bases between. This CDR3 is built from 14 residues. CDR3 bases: TGTGCCAGCAGTTCTTTGACAGAGAGCACTGAAGCTTTCTTT. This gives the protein CASSSLTESTEAFF.

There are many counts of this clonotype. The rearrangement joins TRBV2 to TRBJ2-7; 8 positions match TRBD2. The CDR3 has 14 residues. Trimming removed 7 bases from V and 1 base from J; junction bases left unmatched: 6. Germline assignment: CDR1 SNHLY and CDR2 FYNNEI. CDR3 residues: CASTYIAGSYEQYF. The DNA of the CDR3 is TGTGCCAGCACCTATATAGCGGGATCCTACGAGCAGTACTTC.

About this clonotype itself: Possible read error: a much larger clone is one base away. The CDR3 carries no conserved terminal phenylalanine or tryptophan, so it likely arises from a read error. CDR3 residues: CASSLFAGTNTGELFS. The CDR3 DNA sequence: TGTGCCAGCAGCTTGTTTGCGGGGACGAACACCGGGGAGCTGTTTTCT. The chain joins TRBV5-6 to TRBJ2-2; D perhaps matches TRBD2 (6 bases). CDR3 length equals 16 residues. V was shortened by 1 base and J by 0 bases, with 10 bases between the two germline ends. Germline loops: CDR1 SGHDT, CDR2 YYEEEE.

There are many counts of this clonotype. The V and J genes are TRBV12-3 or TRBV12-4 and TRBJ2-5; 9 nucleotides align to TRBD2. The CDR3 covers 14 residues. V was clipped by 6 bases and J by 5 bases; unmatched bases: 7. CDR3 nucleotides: TGTGCCAGCAGCCTTACTAGCGGGCGGGAGACCCAGTACTTC. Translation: CASSLTSGRETQYF.

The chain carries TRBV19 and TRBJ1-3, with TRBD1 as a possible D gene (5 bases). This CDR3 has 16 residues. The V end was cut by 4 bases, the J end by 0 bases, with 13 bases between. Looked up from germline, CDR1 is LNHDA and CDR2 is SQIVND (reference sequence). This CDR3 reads CASSRTRTVSGNTIYF. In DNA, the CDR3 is TGTGCCAGTAGTAGGACACGGACGGTCTCTGGAAACACCATATATTTT.

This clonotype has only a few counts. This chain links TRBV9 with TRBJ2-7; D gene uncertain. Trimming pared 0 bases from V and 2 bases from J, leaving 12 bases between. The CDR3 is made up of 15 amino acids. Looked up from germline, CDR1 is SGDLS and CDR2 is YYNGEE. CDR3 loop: CASSVELGSPYEQYF. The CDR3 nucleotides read TGTGCCAGCAGCGTAGAGCTAGGAAGCCCCTACGAGCAGTACTTC.

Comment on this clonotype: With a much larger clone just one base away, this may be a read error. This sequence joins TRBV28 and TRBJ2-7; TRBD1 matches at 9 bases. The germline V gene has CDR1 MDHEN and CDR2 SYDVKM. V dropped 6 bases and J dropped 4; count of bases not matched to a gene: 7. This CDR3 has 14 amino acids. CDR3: CASRSTGGGYEQYF. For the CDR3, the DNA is TGTGCCAGCAGATCCACAGGGGGCGGGTACGAGCAGTACTTC.